This note documents a single TCR beta chain sequence. The sample belongs to a study of blood T cell repertoires in COVID-19. Study as a whole: Sample material is recorded as cDNA or gDNA derived from T cells, B-cell-depleted T cells, or PBMCs.

Method: immunoSEQ multiplex PCR; TCRdb's copy keeps in-frame clones and lacks some. The sample shows 120,000 to 150,000 clones, more than 70% of them seen only once. The length of the CDR3 is 18 residues. Trimming removed 0 bases from V and 4 bases from J, with 21 bases in between. Germline CDR1 and CDR2: MGHDK and SYGVNS. This sequence joins TRBV25-1 and TRBJ1-2, with D perhaps TRBD1 (6 bases). This clonotype was sampled from a man aged 55 to 70 with active or convalescent COVID-19. The sample taken for sequencing was peripheral blood. CDR3 DNA: TGTGCCAGCAGTGAATATATAATGGGACACGACGATTTCTATGGCTACACCTTC. It is translated as CASSEYIMGHDDFYGYTF.